The TCR beta chain under discussion was sequenced for a study of T cells in Graves' hyperthyroidism and ophthalmopathy. General observations from the study: Blood held most thyroid clonotypes expanded above 0.001 frequency.

CDR3 length: 14 amino acids. Trimming pared 2 bases from V and 4 bases from J, leaving 10 bases between. The germline V gene has CDR1 MDHEN and CDR2 SYDVKM. At least 3 on the Clinical Activity Score was recorded for ophthalmopathy patients, who also had NOSPECS grade at least 4 and duration under 3 months. It was RNA transcripts that yielded the amplified TCR beta CDR3 regions. An initial round of RT-PCR targeting the TCR CDR3 relied on the HTBI primer set. In TCRdb, the multiplex PCR reads were re-called with MiXCR into one record per CDR3 protein. The sample contains around 270,000 distinct CDR3 sequences, approximately 18% of which appear only once. This clonotype was observed at least ten times. Antigen: not known.

The material sequenced was blood. The chain has TRBV28 and TRBJ2-3; D gene uncertain. The clonotype comes from a man aged 50 to 60 with Graves' ophthalmopathy. CDR3 sequence reads: CASSLIREADTQYF. In DNA, the CDR3 is TGTGCCAGCAGTTTAATAAGGGAAGCAGATACGCAGTATTTT.